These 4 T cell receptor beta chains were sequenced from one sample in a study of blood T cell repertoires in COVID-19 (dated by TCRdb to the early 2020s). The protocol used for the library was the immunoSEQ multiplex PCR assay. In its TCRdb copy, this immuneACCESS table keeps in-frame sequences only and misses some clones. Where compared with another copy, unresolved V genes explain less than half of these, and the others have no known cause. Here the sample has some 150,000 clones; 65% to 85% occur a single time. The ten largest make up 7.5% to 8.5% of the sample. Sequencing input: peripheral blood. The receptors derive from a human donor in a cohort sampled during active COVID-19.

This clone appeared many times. The CDR3 reads CASQDTNQETQYF. CDR3 DNA: TGTGCCAGCCAGGACACCAACCAAGAGACCCAGTACTTC. This chain connects TRBV28 to TRBJ2-5; D possibly corresponds to TRBD1 (5 bases). This CDR3 is 13 amino acids long. With 8 bases removed from V and 0 bases from J, the gap between germline ends came to 10 bases. CDR1 MDHEN and CDR2 SYDVKM come from the germline V gene. Combining the CDR3 with reference TRBV28 and TRBJ2-5 gives the whole variable domain DVKVTQSSRYLVKRTGEKVFLECVQDMDHENMFWYRQDPGLGLRLIYFSYDVKMKEKGDIPEGYSVSREKKERFSLILESASTNQTSMYLCASQDTNQETQYFGPGTRLLVL.

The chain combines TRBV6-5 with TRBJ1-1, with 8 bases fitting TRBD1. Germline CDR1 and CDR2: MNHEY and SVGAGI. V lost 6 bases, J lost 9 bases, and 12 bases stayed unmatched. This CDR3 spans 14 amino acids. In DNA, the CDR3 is TGTGCCAGCAGCCGAAAAGGACAGGGCGCGAAAGCTTTCTTT. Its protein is CASSRKGQGAKAFF.

The CDR3 spells CASSHAGTYNGNEQFF. The CDR3, as DNA: TGTGCCAGCAGCCACGCCGGGACTTACAATGGCAATGAGCAGTTCTTC. The chain recombines TRBV3-1 (or the pseudogene TRBV3-2) with TRBJ2-1, with D perhaps matching TRBD2 (6 bases). This CDR3 has 16 residues. Germline CDR1 and CDR2: LGHDT and YNNKEL (reference sequence). The ends were cut back, 3 bases at V and 6 bases at J, with 18 bases in the middle.

As DNA, the CDR3 is TGCGCCAGCAGCCAGACTAGCGGGGCCTACAATGAGCAGTTCTTC. It is translated as CASSQTSGAYNEQFF. The V gene is TRBV4-1, the J gene TRBJ2-1, with TRBD2 identical over 11 bases. Germline V gives CDR1 MGHRA, CDR2 YSYEKL. The CDR3 length is 15 residues. The V and J ends lost 3 bases and 2 bases, in that order; junction bases with no gene match: 0.